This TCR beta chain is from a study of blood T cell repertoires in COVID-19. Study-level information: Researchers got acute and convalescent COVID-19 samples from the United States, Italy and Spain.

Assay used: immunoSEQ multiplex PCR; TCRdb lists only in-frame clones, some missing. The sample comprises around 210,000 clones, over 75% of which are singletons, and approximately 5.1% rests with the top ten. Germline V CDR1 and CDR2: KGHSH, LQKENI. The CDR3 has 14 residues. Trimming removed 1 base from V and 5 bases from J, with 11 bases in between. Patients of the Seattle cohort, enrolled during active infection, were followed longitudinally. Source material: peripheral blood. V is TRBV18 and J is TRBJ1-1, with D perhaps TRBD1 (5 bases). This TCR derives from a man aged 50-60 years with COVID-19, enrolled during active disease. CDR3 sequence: CASSPQGSGTEAFF. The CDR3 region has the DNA TGTGCCAGCTCACCACAGGGGTCCGGGACTGAAGCTTTCTTT.